Presented here are 8 T cell receptor beta chains from one specimen sequenced in a study of shared clonotypes between healthy human individuals. The method was immunoSEQ multiplex PCR; TCRdb's version includes in-frame clones alone and lacks a portion of them. The top ten hold 0.14% of the sample, which has a few million clones, around nine tenths seen once. Sequenced material: naive CD4+ T cells sorted from blood. Stated subset: CD45RA+ positively selected. These TCRs come from a man between 18 and 29 years old in good health.

The sample holds a few counts of this clone. The chain carries TRBV18 and TRBJ1-2; a weak D match, TRBD1 (5 bases). Trimming removed 3 bases at V and 7 bases at J, with 15 bases between. The CDR3 runs to 14 residues. The germline V gene has CDR1 KGHSH and CDR2 LQKENI. CDR3 residues: CASSPGTHSPGYTF. The CDR3 DNA reads as TGTGCCAGCTCACCCGGGACGCATTCACCTGGCTACACCTTC.

The chain employs TRBV28 and TRBJ2-5; D unresolved. Trimming removed 4 bases at V and 3 bases at J, with 6 bases between. Germline assignment: CDR1 MDHEN and CDR2 SYDVKM. This CDR3 contains 12 residues. The CDR3 bases are TGTGCCAGCAGTTACGGAGAAGAGACCCAGTACTTC. Its translation: CASSYGEETQYF.

The chain joins TRBV6-5 to TRBJ2-7; the match to TRBD1 covers 7 bases. Germline-derived CDR1 and CDR2 are MNHEY and SVGAGI. The V and J ends lost 6 bases and 3 bases, in that order; junction bases with no gene match: 2. This CDR3 spans 12 amino acids. The CDR3 region is CASRQGDYEQYF. Written as DNA, the CDR3 is TGTGCCAGCAGGCAGGGGGACTACGAGCAGTACTTC.

The chain joins TRBV4-1 to TRBJ1-5, with D perhaps matching TRBD1 (5 bases). Germline loops: CDR1 MGHRA, CDR2 YSYEKL. The length of the CDR3 is 13 residues. Between the trimmed V and J ends, which lost 3 bases and 7 bases, there was a span of 10 bases. The CDR3 nucleotides read TGCGCCAGCAGCCAGGGGGTAGAGCAGCCCCAGCATTTT. Translated, it gives CASSQGVEQPQHF.

This clone was observed once. The chain uses TRBV6-5 and TRBJ1-1; D ambiguous. This CDR3 has 11 amino acids. Trimming stripped 1 base from V and 9 bases from J, with 6 bases between. Germline-derived CDR1 and CDR2 are MNHEY and SVGAGI. The CDR3 nucleotides are TGTGCCAGCAGTTACTTGGATAAAGCTTTCTTT. It yields the protein CASSYLDKAFF.

This clone has a handful of counts. The rearrangement links TRBV2 to TRBJ1-5; the match to TRBD1 covers 7 bases. Losses at the gene ends were 5 bases for V and 6 bases for J; bases not matched to a gene: 7. Germline V CDR1 and CDR2: SNHLY, FYNNEI. The CDR3 is made up of 14 amino acids. The CDR3 here is CASSSTGASQPQHF. CDR3 nucleotide sequence: TGTGCCAGCAGTTCCACAGGGGCGAGTCAGCCCCAGCATTTT.

V gene TRBV5-1 combines with J gene TRBJ1-1; D not certain. The CDR3 consists of 15 residues. CDR1 SGHRS and CDR2 YFSETQ come from the germline V gene. Trimming removed 1 base from V and 1 base from J, with 11 bases in between. CDR3 region: CASSLSAGRNTEAFF. CDR3 coding DNA: TGCGCCAGCAGCTTGTCGGCAGGTAGGAACACTGAAGCTTTCTTT.

This clone has a handful of counts. This chain uses TRBV10-3 with TRBJ1-1; TRBD1 matches at 7 bases. The CDR3 spans 14 residues. J gave up 1 base and V 5 bases, and 4 bases lay outside the gene matches. The V gene's germline CDR1 is ENHRY and CDR2 SYGVKD. The CDR3 DNA reads as TGTGCCATCAGTTCTCAGGGGGGGAACACTGAAGCTTTCTTT. Translating gives CAISSQGGNTEAFF.